Following are 6 T cell receptor beta chains from one sample sequenced in a study of cytomegalovirus exposure and HLA in healthy donors. This PCR relied on a set of 60 Vbeta primers and 13 Jbeta primers. The data were produced by immunoSEQ multiplex PCR, yet TCRdb's version contains in-frame clones alone and is incomplete. The sample carries fewer than 200,000 clones, about 79% recorded once. Sequenced input: PBMCs. These receptor sequences come from a man aged 35 to 55 in good health and CMV-seropositive.

The chain uses TRBV10-2 and TRBJ1-6; TRBD1 matches 9 bases. CDR1 is WSHSY, CDR2 SAAADI, per germline. The ends lost 8 bases at V and 7 bases at J; junction bases unmatched: 9. This CDR3 has 15 amino acids. The CDR3 loop is CASLWDRDSNSPLHF. In DNA form, the CDR3 reads TGCGCCAGCTTGTGGGACAGGGATTCGAATTCACCCCTCCACTTT.

The sample holds one count of this clone. The chain is built from TRBV5-1 and TRBJ2-5, with 7 bases that match TRBD1. CDR1 and CDR2 (germline): SGHRS, YFSETQ. V lost 3 bases to trimming and J lost 5 bases; unmatched junction nucleotides: 7. The length of the CDR3 is 14 residues. This CDR3 reads CASSSGQLGETQYF. The CDR3 DNA sequence: TGCGCCAGCAGCTCGGGACAGCTCGGGGAGACCCAGTACTTC.

The chain employs TRBV27 and TRBJ1-2, with 8 bases fitting TRBD1. The germline CDR1 and CDR2 sequences are MNHEY and SMNVEV (reference sequence). Unmatched junction bases numbered 12, after V lost 6 bases and J lost 6 bases. The CDR3 extends over 15 amino acids. CDR3 in DNA: TGTGCCAGCAGAGACACAGGGGGAAATTGGGATGGCTACACCTTC. It codes for CASRDTGGNWDGYTF.

The V and J genes are TRBV6-1 and TRBJ2-1; 11 positions agree with TRBD2. V shed 6 bases and J 4 bases; nucleotides not matched to a gene: 5. The CDR3 is 15 residues long. In germline, CDR1 is MNHNS, CDR2 SASEGT. The chain's CDR3 is CASRTGLAEYNEQFF. The CDR3 DNA sequence: TGTGCCAGCAGGACGGGACTAGCGGAATACAATGAGCAGTTCTTC.

This clone showed up just a few times. This rearrangement joins TRBV18 to TRBJ1-2, with D maybe TRBD1 (6 bases). CDR1 is KGHSH, CDR2 LQKENI, per germline. The CDR3 totals 14 residues. Trimming removed 3 bases from V and 0 bases from J, with 8 bases in between. The CDR3 nucleotides are TGTGCCAGCTCACCTGCAGGGGCTAACTATGGCTACACCTTC. This encodes CASSPAGANYGYTF. The full variable domain, rest sourced from reference TRBV18 and TRBJ1-2, is NAGVMQNPRHLVRRRGQEARLRCSPMKGHSHVYWYRQLPEEGLKFMVYLQKENIIDESGMPKERFSAEFPKEGPSILRIQQVVRGDSAAYFCASSPAGANYGYTFGSGTRLTVV.

This rearrangement joins TRBV10-1 to TRBJ2-3, with 9 positions matching TRBD2. Germline values: CDR1 WNHNN, CDR2 SYGVQD (reference sequence). The CDR3 is made up of 13 amino acids. J was trimmed by 4 bases and V by 8 bases; bases with no gene match: 4. The CDR3 is CASGLAGSDTQYF. The CDR3 nucleotides read TGCGCCAGCGGCCTAGCGGGATCAGATACGCAGTATTTT.